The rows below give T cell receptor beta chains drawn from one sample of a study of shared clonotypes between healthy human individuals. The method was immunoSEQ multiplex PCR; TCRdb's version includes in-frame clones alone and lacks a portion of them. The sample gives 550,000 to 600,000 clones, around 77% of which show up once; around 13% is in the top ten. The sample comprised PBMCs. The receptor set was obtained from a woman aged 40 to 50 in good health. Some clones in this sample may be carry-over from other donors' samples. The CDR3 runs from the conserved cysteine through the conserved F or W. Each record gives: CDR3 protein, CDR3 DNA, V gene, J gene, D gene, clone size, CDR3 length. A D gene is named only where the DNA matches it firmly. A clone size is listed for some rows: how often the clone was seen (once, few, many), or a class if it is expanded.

CDR3 protein: CASSLRGNTEAFF; CDR3 DNA: TGTGCCAGCAGCCTAAGGGGGAACACTGAAGCTTTCTTT; V gene: TRBV11-2; J gene: TRBJ1-1; D gene: -; clone size: -; CDR3 length: 13
CDR3 protein: CASRDREGKNIQYF; CDR3 DNA: TGTGCCAGCAGGGACAGGGAGGGCAAAAACATTCAGTACTTC; V gene: TRBV6-5; J gene: TRBJ2-4; D gene: -; clone size: -; CDR3 length: 14
CDR3 protein: CASSPQGTYEQYF; CDR3 DNA: TGTGCCAGCAGCCCGCAGGGAACCTACGAGCAGTACTTC; V gene: TRBV11-3; J gene: TRBJ2-7; D gene: -; clone size: -; CDR3 length: 13
CDR3 protein: CASTQDRLTGYTF; CDR3 DNA: TGTGCCAGCACTCAGGACAGATTGACTGGCTACACCTTC; V gene: TRBV2; J gene: TRBJ1-2; D gene: -; clone size: -; CDR3 length: 13
CDR3 protein: CASSESRFTDRQYF; CDR3 DNA: TGTGCCAGCAGTGAAAGTCGGTTCACAGATAGGCAGTATTTT; V gene: TRBV6-1; J gene: TRBJ2-3; D gene: -; clone size: -; CDR3 length: 14
CDR3 protein: CASSYPGDTQYF; CDR3 DNA: TGTGCCAGCAGCTACCCTGGGGATACGCAGTATTTT; V gene: TRBV7-2; J gene: TRBJ2-3; D gene: -; clone size: -; CDR3 length: 12
CDR3 protein: CASSFGMTEAFF; CDR3 DNA: TGTGCCAGCAGCTTCGGGATGACTGAAGCTTTCTTT; V gene: TRBV7-2; J gene: TRBJ1-1; D gene: -; clone size: few; CDR3 length: 12
CDR3 protein: CASSIGGDQPQHF; CDR3 DNA: TGCGCCAGCAGTATTGGAGGGGACCAGCCCCAGCATTTT; V gene: TRBV10-2; J gene: TRBJ1-5; D gene: -; clone size: -; CDR3 length: 13
CDR3 protein: CASRDTALGTEAFF; CDR3 DNA: TGTGCCAGCAGGGACACGGCCCTGGGCACTGAAGCTTTCTTT; V gene: TRBV6-6; J gene: TRBJ1-1; D gene: -; clone size: once; CDR3 length: 14
CDR3 protein: CATKGLADYNEQFF; CDR3 DNA: TGTGCCACTAAGGGACTAGCAGATTACAATGAGCAGTTCTTC; V gene: TRBV7-9; J gene: TRBJ2-1; D gene: TRBD2; clone size: -; CDR3 length: 14
CDR3 protein: CSVAGPNNEKLFF; CDR3 DNA: TGCAGCGTAGCAGGGCCTAATAATGAAAAACTGTTTTTT; V gene: TRBV29-1; J gene: TRBJ1-4; D gene: -; clone size: -; CDR3 length: 13
CDR3 protein: CSGISGRNYNEQFF; CDR3 DNA: TGCAGCGGTATTAGCGGGAGAAACTACAATGAGCAGTTCTTC; V gene: TRBV29-1; J gene: TRBJ2-1; D gene: TRBD2; clone size: -; CDR3 length: 14
CDR3 protein: CASSRRGYEQYF; CDR3 DNA: TGTGCCAGCAGTCGGAGAGGGTACGAGCAGTACTTC; V gene: TRBV27; J gene: TRBJ2-7; D gene: -; clone size: -; CDR3 length: 12
CDR3 protein: CASRTRLEANYGYTF; CDR3 DNA: TGTGCCAGTAGGACCAGGTTGGAAGCTAACTATGGCTACACCTTC; V gene: TRBV19; J gene: TRBJ1-2; D gene: -; clone size: once; CDR3 length: 15
CDR3 protein: CSVDDGLAGNNEQFF; CDR3 DNA: TGCAGCGTTGATGACGGACTAGCGGGTAACAATGAGCAGTTCTTC; V gene: TRBV29-1; J gene: TRBJ2-1; D gene: TRBD2; clone size: -; CDR3 length: 15
CDR3 protein: CASSWGTSGSVADTQYF; CDR3 DNA: TGCGCCAGCAGCTGGGGGACTAGCGGGAGTGTCGCAGATACGCAGTATTTT; V gene: TRBV5-1; J gene: TRBJ2-3; D gene: TRBD2; clone size: -; CDR3 length: 17
CDR3 protein: CASSSAIGTSGRYEQYF; CDR3 DNA: TGTGCCAGCAGCTCGGCCATCGGGACTAGCGGCCGCTACGAGCAGTACTTC; V gene: TRBV7-3; J gene: TRBJ2-7; D gene: TRBD2; clone size: -; CDR3 length: 17
CDR3 protein: CASSTTGAGELFF; CDR3 DNA: TGTGCCAGTAGTACGACAGGGGCCGGGGAGCTGTTTTTT; V gene: TRBV19; J gene: TRBJ2-2; D gene: TRBD1; clone size: -; CDR3 length: 13
CDR3 protein: CAIRTSSYEQYF; CDR3 DNA: TGTGCCATCAGGACTAGTTCCTACGAGCAGTACTTC; V gene: TRBV10-3; J gene: TRBJ2-7; D gene: -; clone size: once; CDR3 length: 12
CDR3 protein: CASSLQGGELFF; CDR3 DNA: TGTGCCAGCAGTTTACAGGGCGGGGAGCTGTTTTTT; V gene: TRBV27; J gene: TRBJ2-2; D gene: -; clone size: -; CDR3 length: 12
CDR3 protein: CARVTQQNTEAFF; CDR3 DNA: TGTGCCAGGGTTACACAGCAGAACACTGAAGCTTTCTTT; V gene: TRBV19; J gene: TRBJ1-1; D gene: -; clone size: many; CDR3 length: 13
CDR3 protein: CASGLAGVGETQYF; CDR3 DNA: TGTGCCAGCGGACTAGCGGGAGTGGGGGAGACCCAGTACTTC; V gene: TRBV28; J gene: TRBJ2-5; D gene: TRBD2; clone size: -; CDR3 length: 14
CDR3 protein: CASSENSAGVYTGELFF; CDR3 DNA: TGTGCCAGCAGCGAGAACTCAGCGGGAGTGTACACCGGGGAGCTGTTTTTT; V gene: TRBV11-3; J gene: TRBJ2-2; D gene: TRBD2; clone size: -; CDR3 length: 17
CDR3 protein: CASSKNLEAEAFF; CDR3 DNA: TGTGCCAGCAGTAAAAACTTAGAAGCTGAAGCTTTCTTT; V gene: TRBV6-1; J gene: TRBJ1-1; D gene: -; clone size: -; CDR3 length: 13
CDR3 protein: CASSPGLAGSTGELFF; CDR3 DNA: TGCGCCAGCAGCCCTGGACTAGCGGGAAGCACCGGGGAGCTGTTTTTT; V gene: TRBV5-1; J gene: TRBJ2-2; D gene: TRBD2; clone size: -; CDR3 length: 16
CDR3 protein: CSVEDRTGGRYEQYF; CDR3 DNA: TGCAGCGTTGAAGATCGGACAGGGGGCAGGTACGAGCAGTACTTC; V gene: TRBV29-1; J gene: TRBJ2-7; D gene: TRBD1; clone size: once; CDR3 length: 15
CDR3 protein: CASSLLVNNQPQHF; CDR3 DNA: TGTGCCAGCAGTTTGTTGGTCAACAATCAGCCCCAGCATTTT; V gene: TRBV28; J gene: TRBJ1-5; D gene: -; clone size: -; CDR3 length: 14
CDR3 protein: CASSHGSTEAFF; CDR3 DNA: TGTGCCAGCAGCCATGGGAGTACTGAAGCTTTCTTT; V gene: TRBV11-2; J gene: TRBJ1-1; D gene: -; clone size: -; CDR3 length: 12
CDR3 protein: CSVGTRGFEQYF; CDR3 DNA: TGCAGCGTCGGGACTAGAGGATTTGAGCAGTACTTC; V gene: TRBV29-1; J gene: TRBJ2-7; D gene: TRBD2; clone size: -; CDR3 length: 12
CDR3 protein: CASSWTGTLLREQFF; CDR3 DNA: TGCGCCAGCAGCTGGACCGGGACTCTCCTCCGGGAGCAGTTCTTC; V gene: TRBV5-1; J gene: TRBJ2-1; D gene: -; clone size: few; CDR3 length: 15
CDR3 protein: CASSRGLDYNEQFF; CDR3 DNA: TGTGCCAGCAGCCGGGGACTAGACTACAATGAGCAGTTCTTC; V gene: TRBV9; J gene: TRBJ2-1; D gene: TRBD2; clone size: once; CDR3 length: 14
CDR3 protein: CASSIGGNTGELFF; CDR3 DNA: TGTGCCAGTAGTATTGGGGGGAACACCGGGGAGCTGTTTTTT; V gene: TRBV19; J gene: TRBJ2-2; D gene: -; clone size: -; CDR3 length: 14
CDR3 protein: CASSSLPDTQYF; CDR3 DNA: TGTGCCAGCAGCTCCCTCCCAGATACGCAGTATTTT; V gene: TRBV7-2; J gene: TRBJ2-3; D gene: -; clone size: -; CDR3 length: 12
CDR3 protein: CASSLEGQEAEKLFF; CDR3 DNA: TGCGCCAGCAGCTTAGAAGGACAGGAGGCTGAAAAACTGTTTTTT; V gene: TRBV5-1; J gene: TRBJ1-4; D gene: TRBD1; clone size: -; CDR3 length: 15
CDR3 protein: CASSYTSGSVTGELFF; CDR3 DNA: TGTGCCAGCAGCTATACTAGCGGGAGTGTTACCGGGGAGCTGTTTTTT; V gene: TRBV11-2; J gene: TRBJ2-2; D gene: TRBD2; clone size: -; CDR3 length: 16
CDR3 protein: CASSESSGSSYNEQFF; CDR3 DNA: TGTGCCAGCAGCGAAAGTAGCGGTTCCTCCTACAATGAGCAGTTCTTC; V gene: TRBV28; J gene: TRBJ2-1; D gene: -; clone size: -; CDR3 length: 16
CDR3 protein: CASSRARGTEAFF; CDR3 DNA: TGTGCCAGCAGCAGGGCCCGGGGCACTGAAGCTTTCTTT; V gene: TRBV13; J gene: TRBJ1-1; D gene: -; clone size: -; CDR3 length: 13
CDR3 protein: CSVEGTGAYEQYF; CDR3 DNA: TGCAGCGTTGAAGGGACAGGGGCCTACGAGCAGTACTTC; V gene: TRBV29-1; J gene: TRBJ2-7; D gene: TRBD1; clone size: -; CDR3 length: 13
CDR3 protein: CATSRDGQGSHEQYF; CDR3 DNA: TGTGCCACCAGCAGAGATGGACAGGGATCCCACGAGCAGTACTTC; V gene: TRBV15; J gene: TRBJ2-7; D gene: TRBD1; clone size: -; CDR3 length: 15
CDR3 protein: CASKSTGPEQFF; CDR3 DNA: TGTGCCAGCAAATCGACGGGGCCCGAGCAGTTCTTC; V gene: TRBV28; J gene: TRBJ2-1; D gene: -; clone size: -; CDR3 length: 12
CDR3 protein: CSANRDRGLSQYF; CDR3 DNA: TGCAGCGCAAACCGGGACAGGGGGCTCTCGCAGTATTTT; V gene: TRBV29-1; J gene: TRBJ2-3; D gene: TRBD1; clone size: -; CDR3 length: 13
CDR3 protein: CASSPGGVGYQPQHF; CDR3 DNA: TGTGCCAGTAGTCCAGGGGGAGTGGGATATCAGCCCCAGCATTTT; V gene: TRBV19; J gene: TRBJ1-5; D gene: TRBD1; clone size: -; CDR3 length: 15
CDR3 protein: CASSGPSPAAFF; CDR3 DNA: TGCGCCAGCAGTGGACCCTCCCCCGCGGCTTTCTTT; V gene: TRBV10-2; J gene: TRBJ1-1; D gene: -; clone size: -; CDR3 length: 12
CDR3 protein: CASSVGGLSGRGEQFF; CDR3 DNA: TGTGCCAGCAGCGTCGGGGGACTTAGCGGGAGGGGTGAGCAGTTCTTC; V gene: TRBV9; J gene: TRBJ2-1; D gene: TRBD2; clone size: -; CDR3 length: 16
CDR3 protein: CAIKGLEKNNEQFF; CDR3 DNA: TGTGCCATTAAGGGACTAGAAAAAAACAATGAGCAGTTCTTC; V gene: TRBV10-3; J gene: TRBJ2-1; D gene: TRBD2; clone size: -; CDR3 length: 14
CDR3 protein: CASSIADTEAFF; CDR3 DNA: TGTGCCAGTAGTATAGCCGACACTGAAGCTTTCTTT; V gene: TRBV19; J gene: TRBJ1-1; D gene: -; clone size: -; CDR3 length: 12
CDR3 protein: CASSLRLGSYNEQFF; CDR3 DNA: TGTGCCAGCAGCTTAAGACTAGGCTCCTACAATGAGCAGTTCTTC; V gene: TRBV7-3; J gene: TRBJ2-1; D gene: -; clone size: -; CDR3 length: 15
CDR3 protein: CATSALAGAGYNEQFF; CDR3 DNA: TGTGCCACTTCGGCCCTAGCGGGAGCGGGCTACAATGAGCAGTTCTTC; V gene: TRBV15; J gene: TRBJ2-1; D gene: TRBD2; clone size: -; CDR3 length: 16
CDR3 protein: CAWSSSFGGEQYF; CDR3 DNA: TGTGCCTGGAGTTCGAGTTTTGGGGGCGAGCAGTACTTC; V gene: TRBV30; J gene: TRBJ2-7; D gene: -; clone size: once; CDR3 length: 13
CDR3 protein: CASRPTAGYGYTF; CDR3 DNA: TGTGCCAGCAGACCTACGGCAGGGTATGGCTACACCTTC; V gene: TRBV28; J gene: TRBJ1-2; D gene: -; clone size: -; CDR3 length: 13
CDR3 protein: CASSPRAGKADEQYF; CDR3 DNA: TGTGCCAGCTCACCCCGGGCAGGGAAGGCGGACGAGCAGTACTTC; V gene: TRBV18; J gene: TRBJ2-7; D gene: -; clone size: few; CDR3 length: 15
CDR3 protein: CASSQGHRAVYEQYF; CDR3 DNA: TGCGCCAGCAGCCAAGGCCACAGGGCCGTCTACGAGCAGTACTTC; V gene: TRBV4-3; J gene: TRBJ2-7; D gene: -; clone size: -; CDR3 length: 15
CDR3 protein: CASRGNTEAFF; CDR3 DNA: TGCGCCAGCCGTGGGAACACTGAAGCTTTCTTT; V gene: TRBV5-1; J gene: TRBJ1-1; D gene: -; clone size: few; CDR3 length: 11
CDR3 protein: CASSSGQAYSYEQYF; CDR3 DNA: TGTGCCAGCAGCTCTGGACAGGCTTACTCCTACGAGCAGTACTTC; V gene: TRBV28; J gene: TRBJ2-7; D gene: TRBD1; clone size: few; CDR3 length: 15